The clone carrying this T cell receptor beta chain was counted a few times. This entry is derived from a study of blood T cells in healthy people across ages. The second PCR ran roughly 6 to 11 cycles with a sample-barcoded 5' primer and J-beta primers. TCRdb recomputed calls from the 5' RACE reads with MiXCR, one row per CDR3 protein. The table includes about 970,000 distinct CDR3 sequences, 45% to 60% detected once. The sequence was obtained from a woman in her sixties or seventies in good health. The sample taken for sequencing was blood.

The CDR3 is CASSYSLLAGTMNEQFF. The CDR3 DNA is TGTGCCAGCAGTTACTCGTTGCTAGCGGGGACAATGAATGAGCAGTTCTTC. The genes are TRBV6-2 or TRBV6-3 and TRBJ2-1, with TRBD2 identical over 9 bases. The CDR3 covers 17 residues. Losses at the gene ends were 0 bases for V and 7 bases for J; bases not matched to a gene: 10. The V gene's germline CDR1 is MNHEY and CDR2 SVGEGT.